This T cell receptor (beta chain) is drawn from a study of T cell responses to AZD1222 COVID-19 vaccine. Comments on this clone: What it binds is unknown.

TCRdb keeps only in-frame clones here, not all; method: immunoSEQ multiplex PCR. The table lists about 170,000 clones, 87% of them singletons. Findings and limits, study-wide: The study reported that nearly half of spike-specific TCRs target unmutated variant regions.

CDR3 length: 13 amino acids. Germline lookup yields CDR1 MNHEY and CDR2 SVGAGI. Trimming took off 0 bases at V and 7 bases at J, with 9 bases between the two ends. The starting material was peripheral blood, obtained 28 days after the second AZD1222 dose. This chain joins TRBV6-5 and TRBJ1-2, with D possibly matching TRBD1 (6 bases). The TCR comes from an adult who received the AZD1222 COVID-19 vaccine. The CDR3 reads CASSYSGGRGYTF. For the CDR3, the DNA is TGTGCCAGCAGTTACTCTGGGGGCCGTGGCTACACCTTC.